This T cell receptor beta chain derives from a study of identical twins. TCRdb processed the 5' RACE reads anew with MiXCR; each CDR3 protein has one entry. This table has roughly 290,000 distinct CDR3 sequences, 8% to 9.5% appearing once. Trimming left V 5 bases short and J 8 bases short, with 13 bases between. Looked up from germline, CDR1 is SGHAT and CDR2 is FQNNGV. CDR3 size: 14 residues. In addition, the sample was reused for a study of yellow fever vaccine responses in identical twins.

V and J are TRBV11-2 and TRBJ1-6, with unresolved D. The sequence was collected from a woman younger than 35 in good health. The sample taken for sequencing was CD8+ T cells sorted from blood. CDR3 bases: TGTGCCAGCAGCCCGCCGGGGATTGATTCACCCCTCCACTTT. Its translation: CASSPPGIDSPLHF.